Sequencing of this T cell receptor beta chain was carried out in a study of OX40 agonist ivuxolimab in advanced cancers. Study overall: Ivuxolimab, an antibody that agonizes OX40 (CD134), was administered to the patients. Every 2 weeks, patients received ivuxolimab intravenously, dosed at 0.01 to 10 mg/kg.

Patients were excluded for autoimmune disease history or systemic immunosuppression. Regarding this clone: Its target is not known.

Profiling relied on immunoSEQ multiplex PCR, and the TCRdb table lists in-frame clones only, not all of them. In the table there are some 87,000 clones, around nine tenths of which are singletons. General study results and limits: At doses 0.1 to 3.0 mg/kg, CD4+ and CD8+ clones expanded.

Germline V gene lookup returns CDR1 MNHNS and CDR2 SASEGT. The germline V and J ends were trimmed by 7 bases and 5 bases, with 6 bases remaining between them. The CDR3 is made up of 11 amino acids. The J gene is TRBJ2-1, the V gene TRBV6-1; D gene unclear. The TCR comes from an adult with an advanced solid tumor such as melanoma, head and neck, liver or kidney cancer. This specimen consisted of CD4+ or CD8+ T cells sorted from blood, obtained in a trial of the OX40 agonist ivuxolimab. CDR3 sequence reads: CASMMDNEQFF. CDR3 DNA: TGTGCCAGCATGATGGACAATGAGCAGTTCTTC.